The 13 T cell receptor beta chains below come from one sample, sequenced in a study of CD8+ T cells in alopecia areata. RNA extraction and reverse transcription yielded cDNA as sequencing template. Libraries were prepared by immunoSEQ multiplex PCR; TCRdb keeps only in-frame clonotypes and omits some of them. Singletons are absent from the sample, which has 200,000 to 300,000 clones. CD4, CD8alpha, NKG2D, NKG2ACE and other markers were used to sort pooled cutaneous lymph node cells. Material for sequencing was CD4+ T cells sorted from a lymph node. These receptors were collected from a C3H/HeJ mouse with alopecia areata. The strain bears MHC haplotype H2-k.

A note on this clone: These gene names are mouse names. The CDR3 is CASSPGTGGHTGQLYF. The CDR3 DNA, read in part, is TGTGCCAGCAGTCCCGGGACAGGGGGCCACACCGGG. V gene TRBV19 combines with J gene TRBJ2-2, with 12 bases aligning to TRBD1. The CDR3 extends 4 residues past the end of the read, so its final part is completed from the germline J gene. Germline V gene sequence: CDR1 FNHDT, CDR2 SITEND (reference sequence). CDR3 length: 16 amino acids. The J segment lost 3 bases and the V segment lost 4 bases, leaving 4 bases of the junction unmatched.

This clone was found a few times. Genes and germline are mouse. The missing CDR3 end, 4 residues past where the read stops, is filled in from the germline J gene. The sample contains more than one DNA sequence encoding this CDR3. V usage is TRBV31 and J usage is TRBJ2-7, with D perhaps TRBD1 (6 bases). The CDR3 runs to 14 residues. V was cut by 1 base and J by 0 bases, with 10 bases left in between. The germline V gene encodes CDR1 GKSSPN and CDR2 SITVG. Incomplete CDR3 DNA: TGTGCCTGGAGTCCGGGACAAAGCTCCTAT. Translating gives CAWSPGQSSY. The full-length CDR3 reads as CAWSPGQSSYEQYF.

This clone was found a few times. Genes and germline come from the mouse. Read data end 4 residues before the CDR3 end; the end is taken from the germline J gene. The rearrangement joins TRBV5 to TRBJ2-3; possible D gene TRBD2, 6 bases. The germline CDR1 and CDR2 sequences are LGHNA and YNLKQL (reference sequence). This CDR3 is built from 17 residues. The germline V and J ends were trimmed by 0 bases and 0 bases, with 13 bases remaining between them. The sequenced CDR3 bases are TGTGCCAGCAGCCAAGATTCTGGGGCGTCTAGTGCAGAA. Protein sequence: CASSQDSGASSAE. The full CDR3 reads CASSQDSGASSAETLYF.

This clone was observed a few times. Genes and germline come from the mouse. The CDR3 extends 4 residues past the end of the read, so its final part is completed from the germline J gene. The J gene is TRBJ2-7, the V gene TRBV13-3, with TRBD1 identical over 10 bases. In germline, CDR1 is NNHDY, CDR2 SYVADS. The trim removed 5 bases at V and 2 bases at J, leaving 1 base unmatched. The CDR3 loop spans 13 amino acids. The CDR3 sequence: CASRGQGAYEQYF. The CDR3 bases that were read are TGTGCCAGCAGAGGACAGGGGGCCTAT.

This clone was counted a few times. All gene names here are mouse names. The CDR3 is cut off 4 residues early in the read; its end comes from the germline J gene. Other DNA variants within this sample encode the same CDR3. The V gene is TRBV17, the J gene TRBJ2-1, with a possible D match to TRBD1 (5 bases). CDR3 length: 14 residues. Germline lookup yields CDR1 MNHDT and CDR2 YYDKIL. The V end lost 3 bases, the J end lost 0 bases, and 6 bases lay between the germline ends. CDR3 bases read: TGTGCTAGCAGTAGGGACAATAACTATGCT. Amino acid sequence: CASSRDNNYA. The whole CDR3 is CASSRDNNYAEQFF.

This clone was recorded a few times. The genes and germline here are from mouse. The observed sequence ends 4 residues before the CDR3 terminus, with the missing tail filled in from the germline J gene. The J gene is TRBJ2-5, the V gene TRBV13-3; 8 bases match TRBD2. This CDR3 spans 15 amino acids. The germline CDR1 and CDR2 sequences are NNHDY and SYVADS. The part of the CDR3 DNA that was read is TGTGCCAGCAGTGATGCCGGGGGGGCGCAGGAC. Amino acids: CASSDAGGAQD. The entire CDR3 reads CASSDAGGAQDTQYF.

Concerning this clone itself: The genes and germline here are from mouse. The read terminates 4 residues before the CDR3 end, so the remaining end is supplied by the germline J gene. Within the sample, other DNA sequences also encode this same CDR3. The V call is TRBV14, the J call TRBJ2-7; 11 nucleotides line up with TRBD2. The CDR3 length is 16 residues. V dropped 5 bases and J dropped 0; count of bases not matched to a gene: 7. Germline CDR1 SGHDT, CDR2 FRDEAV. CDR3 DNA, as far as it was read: TGTGCCAGCAGCCCCGGGACTGGGGGTAGCTCCTAT. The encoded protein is CASSPGTGGSSY. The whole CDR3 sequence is CASSPGTGGSSYEQYF.

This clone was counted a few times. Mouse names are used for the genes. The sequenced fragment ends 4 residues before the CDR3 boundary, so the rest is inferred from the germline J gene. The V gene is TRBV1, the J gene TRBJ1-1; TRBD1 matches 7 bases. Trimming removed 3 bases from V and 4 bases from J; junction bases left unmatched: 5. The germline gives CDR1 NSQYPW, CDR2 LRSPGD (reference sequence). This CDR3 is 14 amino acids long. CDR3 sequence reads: CTCSATGLGTEVFF. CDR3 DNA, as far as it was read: TGCACCTGCAGTGCGACAGGGCTCGGCACA.

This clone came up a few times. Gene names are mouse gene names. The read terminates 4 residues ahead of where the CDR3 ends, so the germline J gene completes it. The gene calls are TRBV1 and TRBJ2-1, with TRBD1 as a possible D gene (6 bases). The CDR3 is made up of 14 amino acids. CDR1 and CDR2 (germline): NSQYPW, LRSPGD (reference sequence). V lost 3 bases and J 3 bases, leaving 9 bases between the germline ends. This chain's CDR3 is CTCSALQGYAEQFF. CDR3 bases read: TGCACCTGCAGTGCGCTACAGGGCTATGCT.

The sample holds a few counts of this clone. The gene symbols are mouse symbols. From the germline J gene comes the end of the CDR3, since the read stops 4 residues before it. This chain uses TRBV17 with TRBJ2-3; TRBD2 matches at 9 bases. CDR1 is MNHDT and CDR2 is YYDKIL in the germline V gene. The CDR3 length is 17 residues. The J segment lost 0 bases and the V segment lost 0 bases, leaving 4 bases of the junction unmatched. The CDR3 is CASSRDAGGGSAETLYF. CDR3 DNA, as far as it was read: TGTGCTAGCAGTAGAGATGCTGGGGGGGGGAGTGCAGAA. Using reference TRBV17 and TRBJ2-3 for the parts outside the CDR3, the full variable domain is DTTVKQNPRYKLARVGKPVNLICSQTMNHDTMYWYQKKPNQAPKLLLFYYDKILNREADTFEKFQSSRPNNSFCSLYIGSAGLEYSAMYLCASSRDAGGGSAETLYFGSGTRLTVL.

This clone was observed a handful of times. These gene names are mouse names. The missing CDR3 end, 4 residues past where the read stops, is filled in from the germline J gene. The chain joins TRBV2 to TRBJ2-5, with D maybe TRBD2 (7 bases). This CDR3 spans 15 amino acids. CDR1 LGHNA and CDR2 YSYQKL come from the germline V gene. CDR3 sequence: CASSQDPGGRDTQYF. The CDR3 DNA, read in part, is TGTGCCAGCAGCCAAGACCCCGGGGGGCGAGAC. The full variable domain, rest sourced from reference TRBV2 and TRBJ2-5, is DPKIIQKPKYLVAVTGSEKILICEQYLGHNAMYWYRQSAKKPLEFMFSYSYQKLMDNQTASSRFQPQSSKKNHLDLQITALKPDDSATYFCASSQDPGGRDTQYFGPGTRLLVL.

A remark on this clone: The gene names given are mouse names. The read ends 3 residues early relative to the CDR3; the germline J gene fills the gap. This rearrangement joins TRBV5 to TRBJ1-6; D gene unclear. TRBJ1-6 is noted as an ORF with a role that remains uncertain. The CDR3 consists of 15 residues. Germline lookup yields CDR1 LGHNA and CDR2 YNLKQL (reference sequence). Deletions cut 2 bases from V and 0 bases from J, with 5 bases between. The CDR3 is CASSQKNSYNSPLYF. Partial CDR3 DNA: TGTGCCAGCAGCCAAAAAAATTCCTATAATTCGCCC.

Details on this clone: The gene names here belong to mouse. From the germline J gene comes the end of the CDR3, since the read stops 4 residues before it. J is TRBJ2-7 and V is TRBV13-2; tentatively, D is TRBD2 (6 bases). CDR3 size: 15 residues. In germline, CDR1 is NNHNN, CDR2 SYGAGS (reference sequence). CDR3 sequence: CASGDAEAGEYEQYF. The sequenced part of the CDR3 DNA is TGTGCCAGCGGTGATGCGGAGGCTGGGGAGTAT.